What follows are 11 T cell receptor beta chains derived from one specimen sequenced in a study of Graves' ophthalmopathy and Graves' hyperthyroidism. RNA served as the template for amplifying TCR beta CDR3 regions. Second-round multiplex PCR came after first-round RT-PCR with HTBI primers. TCRdb reprocessed the multiplex PCR reads with MiXCR, giving one entry per CDR3 protein. The sample holds around 660,000 distinct CDR3 sequences, roughly 41% seen once. Source material: peripheral blood. Receptors were obtained from an adult man with Graves' ophthalmopathy.

This chain connects TRBV7-2 to TRBJ1-2; 9 bases are a match to TRBD1. J gave up 8 bases and V 1 base, and 8 bases lay outside the gene matches. The CDR3 runs 15 residues. Germline V gives CDR1 SGHTA, CDR2 FQGNSA. CDR3 sequence (DNA): TGTGCCAGCAGCTTAGGGGGACAGGGTTCGCGCGGCTACACCTTC. Its translation: CASSLGGQGSRGYTF.

This clonotype was seen only a few times. V usage is TRBV29-1 and J usage is TRBJ2-7, with D perhaps matching TRBD2 (6 bases). This CDR3 comprises 11 residues. Germline V gene data show CDR1 as SQVTM and CDR2 as ANQGSEA. The V end lost 3 bases, the J end lost 5 bases, and 8 bases lay between the germline ends. In DNA form, the CDR3 reads TGCAGCGTTGATCGGGGGAACGAGCAGTACTTC. It translates to CSVDRGNEQYF.

This clonotype was detected many times. V gene TRBV24-1 combines with J gene TRBJ1-5; D is unclear. The V and J ends lost 1 base and 5 bases respectively, with 8 bases between them. This CDR3 has 14 residues. Germline CDR1 KGHDR, CDR2 SFDVKD. DNA for the CDR3: TGTGCCACCAGTGATTTTGCCACTCATCAGCCCCAGCATTTT. Its protein product is CATSDFATHQPQHF.

This clonotype was seen many times. The CDR3 protein is CASSFPTNGYTF. The DNA of the CDR3 is TGTGCCAGTAGTTTCCCAACCAATGGCTACACCTTC. V and J are TRBV19 and TRBJ1-2; D gene ambiguous. Trimming left V 5 bases short and J 6 bases short, with 10 bases between. CDR1 and CDR2 (germline): LNHDA, SQIVND (reference sequence). The CDR3 length is 12 residues.

This clonotype was picked up many times. The chain combines TRBV24-1 with TRBJ1-3; no reliable D call. This CDR3 is built from 12 residues. Trimming cost V 3 bases and J 2 bases, with 1 base left between them. The germline V gene encodes CDR1 KGHDR and CDR2 SFDVKD. CDR3 in DNA: TGTGCCACCAGTGATCCTGGAAACACCATATATTTT. Protein product: CATSDPGNTIYF.

The rearrangement links TRBV30 to TRBJ1-5, with 7 bases that match TRBD1. The CDR3 totals 15 residues. Germline loops: CDR1 GTSNPN, CDR2 SVGIG (reference sequence). Losses at the gene ends were 0 bases for V and 6 bases for J; bases not matched to a gene: 8. The CDR3 loop is CAWSVRQGESQPQHF. The CDR3 region has the DNA TGTGCCTGGAGTGTACGTCAGGGGGAATCTCAGCCCCAGCATTTT.

As concerns this clonotype: This may arise from a read error, as a much more abundant clone is one base away. This chain connects TRBV10-3 to TRBJ2-5; 8 positions agree with TRBD1. CDR1 is ENHRY, CDR2 SYGVKD, per germline. Trimming at V came to 10 bases and at J to 10 bases, leaving 14 bases not matched to a gene. The CDR3 extends over 13 amino acids. The CDR3 nucleotides are TGTGCCAGCAGACCGACAGGGGCGGACGACCAGTACTTC. It codes for CASRPTGADDQYF.

CDR3 loop: CASSDTGAMQTQYF. The CDR3 nucleotides read TGTGCCAGCAGCGACACAGGGGCCATGCAGACCCAGTACTTC. The rearrangement uses TRBV5-6 and TRBJ2-5; TRBD1 matches 7 bases. J lost 6 bases, V lost 4 bases, and 9 bases had no gene match. This CDR3 spans 14 amino acids. Germline-derived CDR1 and CDR2 are SGHDT and YYEEEE.

V and J are TRBV3-1 and TRBJ1-5, with 7 positions matching TRBD1. This CDR3 has 14 amino acids. CDR1 and CDR2 from the germline V gene are LGHDT and YNNKEL (reference sequence). Trimming cost V 3 bases and J 5 bases; bases outside gene matches: 4. In DNA form, the CDR3 reads TGTGCCAGCAGCCACAGTACAGGGGATCAGCCCCAGCATTTT. This codes for CASSHSTGDQPQHF.

Many counts were recorded for this clonotype. The chain has TRBV15 and TRBJ1-5, with 8 bases that match TRBD1. The germline gives CDR1 LNHNV, CDR2 YYDKDF (reference sequence). Trimming cost V 2 bases and J 5 bases; bases outside gene matches: 8. There are 16 residues in the CDR3. CDR3 sequence reads: CATSRFWTGRDQPQHF. In DNA, the CDR3 is TGTGCCACCAGCAGATTCTGGACAGGGAGAGATCAGCCCCAGCATTTT.

As for this clonotype: This could be a read error, since a much larger clone is one nucleotide away. The chain joins TRBV15 to TRBJ1-4; TRBD1 might be the D (5 bases). This CDR3 is built from 15 residues. Germline lookup yields CDR1 LNHNV and CDR2 YYDKDF (reference sequence). DNA of the CDR3: TGTGCCACCAGCGGAGATCGGGGGTCTAATGAAAAACTGTTTTTT. Amino acids: CATSGDRGSNEKLFF.